A single sample gave rise to the 15 T cell receptor beta chains below, sequenced in a study of T cells after yellow fever vaccination. A single record per CDR3 protein comes from TCRdb applying MiXCR to the 5' RACE reads. Of about 140,000 distinct CDR3 sequences listed, about 6.9% are singletons. The material sequenced was CD4+ T cells sorted from PBMCs, taken 10 days after the yellow fever booster vaccination. The source of these receptors is a young man who received the YFV17D yellow fever vaccine.

The sample holds many counts of this clonotype. The chain recombines TRBV12-3 or TRBV12-4 with TRBJ2-3; D possibly corresponds to TRBD2 (7 bases). V was cut by 4 bases and J by 5 bases, with 13 bases left in between. The CDR3 spans 14 residues. The CDR3 DNA sequence: TGTGCCAGCAGTTACGGGGGGCGCATAGATACGCAGTATTTT. The encoded protein is CASSYGGRIDTQYF.

J is TRBJ2-2 and V is TRBV7-2, with TRBD1 matching 7 bases. Germline trimming cut 8 bases from V and 3 bases from J; bases unmatched to any gene: 12. This CDR3 is 16 amino acids long. CDR1 SGHTA and CDR2 FQGNSA come from the germline V gene. The CDR3 sequence: CASLQGNDPYTGELFF. The CDR3 DNA reads TGTGCCAGCCTACAGGGGAACGACCCATACACCGGGGAGCTGTTTTTT.

The table lists this clonotype with many counts. The chain recombines TRBV18 with TRBJ2-2; D possibly corresponds to TRBD2 (5 bases). V lost 3 bases and J lost 0, with 8 bases in between. CDR3 length: 15 residues. Looked up from germline, CDR1 is KGHSH and CDR2 is LQKENI. CDR3 DNA sequence: TGTGCCAGCTCACCCAGCGGATCGAACACCGGGGAGCTGTTTTTT. Protein product: CASSPSGSNTGELFF.

This clonotype was picked up many times. V gene TRBV29-1 combines with J gene TRBJ2-2, with TRBD1 matching 7 bases. This CDR3 is 14 amino acids long. With V trimmed by 7 bases and J by 4 bases, 9 bases remained unmatched. Germline CDR1 reads SQVTM; CDR2 reads ANQGSEA. The CDR3 coding sequence is TGCAGCGGGCTGAAGGGGGCGTCCACCGGGGAGCTGTTTTTT. As protein: CSGLKGASTGELFF.

This clonotype showed up many times. This chain links TRBV20-1 with TRBJ1-2; possibly TRBD1 for D (5 bases). Germline CDR1 reads DFQATT; CDR2 reads SNEGSKA (reference sequence). Trimming took off 3 bases at V and 8 bases at J, with 16 bases between the two ends. The CDR3 is made up of 13 amino acids. CDR3 DNA: TGCAGTGCTAGGGACACCGGGACTCCGGGCTACACCTTC. Protein sequence: CSARDTGTPGYTF.

The table lists this clonotype with a few counts. The V call is TRBV4-2, the J call TRBJ1-2, with a tentative D call TRBD1 (6 bases). The germline V gene encodes CDR1 LGHNA and CDR2 YNFKEQ. The CDR3 length is 16 residues. Deletions cut 1 base from V and 4 bases from J, with 16 bases between. The CDR3 loop is CASSQVGEQGSYGYTF. DNA of the CDR3: TGTGCCAGCAGCCAAGTCGGCGAACAGGGTTCCTATGGCTACACCTTC.

This clonotype was detected ten times or more. This sequence joins TRBV4-2 and TRBJ2-7, with 10 positions matching TRBD1. The CDR3 covers 15 residues. The trim removed 4 bases at V and 4 bases at J, leaving 7 bases unmatched. The germline gives CDR1 LGHNA, CDR2 YNFKEQ. The CDR3 protein is CASSPLRGQGYEQYF. CDR3 bases: TGTGCCAGCAGCCCACTCCGGGGACAGGGGTACGAGCAGTACTTC.

This clonotype was seen repeatedly, ten times or more. CDR3: CASSFLWGSSYNEQFF. CDR3 in DNA: TGTGCCAGCAGTTTTTTGTGGGGGAGCTCCTACAATGAGCAGTTCTTC. The chain employs TRBV12-3 or TRBV12-4 and TRBJ2-1, with D tentatively TRBD1 or TRBD2 (5 bases each). The CDR3 is 16 residues long. Trimming took off 3 bases at V and 0 bases at J, with 12 bases between the two ends.

This clonotype was picked up many times. The chain is built from TRBV4-3 and TRBJ2-1, with TRBD2 matching 14 bases. Trimming took 5 bases from V and 5 from J; bases not matched to a gene: 5. The CDR3 totals 16 residues. CDR1 is LGHNA, CDR2 YSLEER, per germline. CDR3 residues: CASSDRLAGGNNEQFF. The CDR3 DNA is TGCGCCAGCAGCGACCGACTAGCGGGAGGGAACAATGAGCAGTTCTTC.

At least ten counts were recorded for this clonotype. The chain employs TRBV9 and TRBJ1-2; D gene uncertain. In germline, CDR1 is SGDLS, CDR2 YYNGEE. CDR3 length equals 14 residues. Trimming took off 0 bases at V and 3 bases at J, with 9 bases between the two ends. DNA of the CDR3: TGTGCCAGCAGCGTAGATTTGGGGTACTATGGCTACACCTTC. Translating it yields CASSVDLGYYGYTF.

This clonotype appeared many times. The J gene is TRBJ1-6, the V gene TRBV20-1, with 9 bases matching TRBD1. The CDR3 spans 15 residues. V was clipped by 5 bases and J by 4 bases; unmatched bases: 6. Per germline, CDR1 DFQATT and CDR2 SNEGSKA (reference sequence). The chain's CDR3 is CSAYDRGVYNSPLHF. The CDR3 DNA is TGCAGTGCTTATGACAGGGGGGTTTATAATTCACCCCTCCACTTT.

This clonotype was observed many times. This chain links TRBV14 with TRBJ2-5; TRBD1 might be the D (5 bases). In germline, CDR1 is SGHDN, CDR2 FVKESK. The CDR3 length is 13 residues. The V gene lost 7 bases and the J gene lost 1 base, with 10 bases spanning the gap. CDR3 protein: CASNSQVQETQYF. For the CDR3, the DNA is TGTGCCAGCAATTCACAGGTCCAAGAGACCCAGTACTTC.

This clonotype was seen ten or more times. The chain is built from TRBV5-1 and TRBJ2-3, with TRBD2 identical over 8 bases. Trimming took 3 bases from V and 2 from J; bases not matched to a gene: 2. CDR3 length: 14 amino acids. Germline V lookup: CDR1 SGHRS, CDR2 YFSETQ. CDR3 bases: TGCGCCAGCAGCTATAGCGGGGCCACAGATACGCAGTATTTT. Its protein product is CASSYSGATDTQYF. The whole variable domain, remainder taken from reference TRBV5-1 and TRBJ2-3, is KAGVTQTPRYLIKTRGQQVTLSCSPISGHRSVSWYQQTPGQGLQFLFEYFSETQRNKGNFPGRFSGRQFSNSRSEMNVSTLELGDSALYLCASSYSGATDTQYFGPGTRLTVL.

This clonotype appeared many times. The chain is built from TRBV7-9 and TRBJ2-5; no definite D call. V lost 7 bases and J lost 2, with 5 bases in between. The CDR3 sequence is 11 residues long. Germline V gene sequence: CDR1 SEHNR, CDR2 FQNEAQ (reference sequence). The CDR3 sequence: CASNNQETQYF. The CDR3 region has the DNA TGTGCCAGCAACAATCAAGAGACCCAGTACTTC.

The V and J genes are TRBV11-2 and TRBJ2-7, with TRBD1 matching 11 bases. Trimming removed 5 bases from V and 2 bases from J; junction bases left unmatched: 17. Germline values: CDR1 SGHAT, CDR2 FQNNGV. The CDR3 is 19 residues long. CDR3 residues: CASSPINRRPGQGAYEQYF. The DNA of the CDR3 is TGTGCCAGCAGCCCAATTAACAGGCGACCGGGACAGGGGGCCTACGAGCAGTACTTC. The full variable domain, completed using reference TRBV11-2 and TRBJ2-7, is EAGVAQSPRYKIIEKRQSVAFWCNPISGHATLYWYQQILGQGPKLLIQFQNNGVVDDSQLPKDRFSAERLKGVDSTLKIQPAKLEDSAVYLCASSPINRRPGQGAYEQYFGPGTRLTVT.